This TCR beta chain was recorded in a study of CD8+ T cells in alopecia areata. Study-level points and caveats: Mice gave a clearer picture of TCR sharing than patients did, possibly for HLA-related reasons. It was observed that many expanded lesional clones persisted in scalp and blood during tofacitinib. The link between baseline CD8+ expansion and response remains uncertain with one nonresponder.

Germline values: CDR1 ENHRY, CDR2 SYGVKD. Trimming removed 3 bases at V and 7 bases at J, with 16 bases between. The CDR3 covers 15 residues. cDNA prepared by RNA extraction and subsequent reverse transcription served as the template for sequencing. Sequencing was performed with immunoSEQ multiplex PCR; in TCRdb, only in-frame clones are kept and a portion is missing. The sample contains approximately 210,000 clones, roughly 44% of which appear only once. This clone was seen ten or more times. Its antigen remains unidentified. Documented treatment: oral pan-JAK inhibitor, 5-10 mg twice daily. The V call is TRBV10-3, the J call TRBJ2-1; D possibly corresponds to TRBD1 (6 bases). The sequenced sample was CD4+ T cells sorted from blood, obtained around week 36, from a patient treated with tofacitinib. This clonotype originated in a human donor with alopecia areata. CDR3 bases: TGTGCCATCAGTGACCCCAGACGGACAGAGAATGAGCAGTTCTTC. Translation gives CAISDPRRTENEQFF.